This T cell receptor beta chain was documented in a study of blood T cell repertoires in COVID-19. Across the study: Some COVID-19 samples were acute and others convalescent; all came from the United States, Italy and Spain. T cells, B-cell-depleted T cells, or PBMCs provided the cDNA or gDNA that served as material.

Methods used by the authors: Amplification of reference gene primers was used by the study to estimate nucleated cell counts. TCRdb keeps only in-frame clones here, not all; method: immunoSEQ multiplex PCR. Clonal size and the V and J genes are those of that table, whereas D and trimming came from the DNA. This repertoire shows 97,000 or so clones, 90% found once; its top ten account for about 1.8%. The germline V gene encodes CDR1 SGHRS and CDR2 YFSETQ. Trimming pared 9 bases from V and 2 bases from J, leaving 14 bases between. This CDR3 is 13 amino acids long. The sequenced sample consisted of peripheral blood. The gene calls are TRBV5-1 and TRBJ1-1; tentative D call: TRBD1 (6 bases). The sequence came from a man in his 60s with acute or convalescent COVID-19. The CDR3 here is CATATTGNTEAFF. The CDR3 region has the DNA TGCGCCACTGCGACGACAGGTAACACTGAAGCTTTCTTT.